The 19 T cell receptor beta chains below come from one sample, sequenced in a study of control samples from healthy donors and cancer patients (dated by TCRdb to the early 2020s). The protocol used for the library was the immunoSEQ multiplex PCR assay. TCRdb mirrors the immuneACCESS table, restricted to in-frame sequences. Some clones are absent from its copies; in checked studies, under half trace to an unresolved V gene, and the reason for the others is unknown. For this sample there are around 130,000 clones; roughly 90% appear just once. The ten biggest clones cover less than 40% of the sample. Sequencing used blood. The receptors shown here come from a middle-aged man in good health.

This clone occurred once. The chain uses TRBV6-5 and TRBJ2-3, with TRBD1 matching over 10 bases. Germline V gene lookup returns CDR1 MNHEY and CDR2 SVGAGI. V lost 5 bases, J lost 4 bases, and 3 bases stayed unmatched. This CDR3 has 14 amino acids. CDR3 DNA sequence: TGTGCCAGCAGTCCTGGACAGGGGGCAGATACGCAGTATTTT. Translated: CASSPGQGADTQYF.

The DNA for the CDR3 is TGTGCCAGCTCACCGATCGGGACAACGAACACCGGGGAGCTGTTTTTT. Encoded protein: CASSPIGTTNTGELFF. This chain joins TRBV18 and TRBJ2-2, with TRBD1 as a possible D gene (6 bases). Germline V lookup: CDR1 KGHSH, CDR2 LQKENI. V was trimmed by 3 bases and J by 0 bases, leaving 11 bases between them. The CDR3 is 16 amino acids.

This chain connects TRBV21-1 to TRBJ1-1; the table calls TRBD1, which could not be checked here. TRBV21-1 is recorded as a pseudogene. This CDR3 has 17 amino acids. The CDR3 spells CASSKGRPGVVDTEAFF. CDR3 coding DNA: TGTGCCAGCAGCAAAGGAAGGCCAGGGGTAGTGGACACTGAAGCTTTCTTT.

The chain combines TRBV6-5 with TRBJ1-5; TRBD1 matches 7 bases. The V segment lost 6 bases and the J segment 3 bases; nucleotides outside the gene matches: 8. Per germline, CDR1 MNHEY and CDR2 SVGAGI. The CDR3 has 15 amino acids. Here the CDR3 reads CASRAGTADNQPQHF. Written as DNA, the CDR3 is TGTGCCAGCAGAGCCGGGACAGCCGACAATCAGCCCCAGCATTTT.

This chain links TRBV7-8 with TRBJ1-1; D is unclear. Trimming shortened V by 6 bases and J by 2 bases, and 16 bases separated the two germline ends. Germline V gene data show CDR1 as SGHVS and CDR2 as FQNEAQ. There are 15 residues in the CDR3. The CDR3 loop is CASRSSFRNNTEAFF. The CDR3 DNA sequence: TGTGCCAGCAGAAGCTCGTTCAGGAACAACACTGAAGCTTTCTTT.

The chain is built from TRBV5-1 and TRBJ2-2; D uncertain. The CDR3 covers 14 residues. Germline loops: CDR1 SGHRS, CDR2 YFSETQ. V dropped 7 bases and J dropped 4 bases, with 14 bases sitting between them. CDR3: CASGVVVSTGELFF. CDR3 in DNA: TGCGCCAGCGGAGTAGTAGTGAGCACCGGGGAGCTGTTTTTT.

This rearrangement joins TRBV5-6 to TRBJ2-5; maybe TRBD2 (5 bases). V dropped 6 bases and J dropped 9 bases, with 12 bases sitting between them. The CDR3 runs to 11 residues. In germline, CDR1 is SGHDT, CDR2 YYEEEE. For the CDR3, the DNA is TGTGCCAGCACCCGAGGAGCGGCCCAGTACTTC. This codes for CASTRGAAQYF.

The V call is TRBV4-2, the J call TRBJ2-7; 8 bases agree with TRBD1. This CDR3 region has 14 residues. With 2 bases clipped from V and 5 bases from J, the junction kept 5 bases outside the gene matches. Looked up from germline, CDR1 is LGHNA and CDR2 is YNFKEQ. CDR3: CASSQLTGVHEQYF. CDR3 sequence (DNA): TGTGCCAGCAGCCAATTGACAGGGGTTCACGAGCAGTACTTC.

DNA for the CDR3: TGTGCCAGCAGTTTATCCGGCAATCAGCCCCAGCATTTT. Residues: CASSLSGNQPQHF. The V gene is TRBV12-3 or TRBV12-4, the J gene TRBJ1-5; unclear D gene. V was cut by 2 bases and J by 2 bases, with 4 bases left in between. CDR3 length: 13 amino acids.

This clone was recorded once. The gene calls are TRBV21-1 and TRBJ2-7. TRBV21-1 is deemed a pseudogene. CDR3 size: 13 residues. In DNA form, the CDR3 reads TGTGCCAGTGGGGACGGGGCTTCCTACGAGCAGTACTTC. It codes for CASGDGASYEQYF.

CDR3 region: CATSSRQGGNEKLFF. In DNA form, the CDR3 reads TGTGCCACCAGCTCCCGACAGGGGGGAAATGAAAAACTGTTTTTT. V gene TRBV15 combines with J gene TRBJ1-4, with 9 bases lining up with TRBD1. V trimming: 5 bases; J trimming: 5 bases; junction bases outside the gene matches: 6. From germline, CDR1 is LNHNV and CDR2 YYDKDF (reference sequence). The CDR3 has 15 residues.

This clone was recorded once. The V call is TRBV6-4, the J call TRBJ2-3; D may be TRBD1 (7 bases). CDR3 size: 17 residues. Germline CDR1 is MRHNA and CDR2 is SNTAGT. V lost 10 bases and J 2 bases, leaving 25 bases between the germline ends. The CDR3 reads CAIGGPGAGLDTDTQYF. The CDR3 DNA reads as TGTGCCATAGGGGGCCCGGGGGCAGGGCTGGACACAGATACGCAGTATTTT.

The chain joins TRBV19 to TRBJ2-5, with TRBD2 matching 9 bases. J gave up 4 bases and V 9 bases, and 9 bases lay outside the gene matches. Germline V CDR1 and CDR2: LNHDA, SQIVND (reference sequence). The CDR3 spans 14 residues. The CDR3, as DNA: TGTGCCAGCCGGCCGGGACTAGCAGGAGAGACCCAGTACTTC. It specifies CASRPGLAGETQYF.

Worth noting for this clone: Other DNA sequences from this sample encode an identical CDR3 as well. The V gene is TRBV12-3 or TRBV12-4, the J gene TRBJ2-1; the D is unclear. Trimming pared 3 bases from V and 5 bases from J, leaving 5 bases between. The CDR3 totals 12 residues. This CDR3 reads CASSFGDNEQFF. The CDR3 DNA follows: TGTGCCAGCAGTTTTGGCGACAATGAGCAGTTCTTC.

In DNA, the CDR3 is TGCAGCGTTGAAGGTGACAGGGGACACGAGCAGTACTTC. Translated: CSVEGDRGHEQYF. The chain links TRBV29-1 to TRBJ2-7; 8 nucleotides align to TRBD1. CDR3 length equals 13 residues. V trimming: 1 base; J trimming: 5 bases; junction bases outside the gene matches: 4. The germline CDR1 and CDR2 sequences are SQVTM and ANQGSEA.

V is TRBV5-4 and J is TRBJ2-4; possible D gene TRBD1, 5 bases. Between the trimmed V and J ends, which lost 0 bases and 8 bases, there was a span of 6 bases. The CDR3 has 12 residues. Germline CDR1 and CDR2: SGHNT and YYREEE (reference sequence). This CDR3 reads CASSLDRYIQYF. The CDR3 DNA is TGTGCCAGCAGCTTGGACAGGTACATTCAGTACTTC.

The rearrangement uses TRBV13 and TRBJ2-1; 9 bases align to TRBD1. The CDR3 length is 15 residues. The V segment lost 5 bases and the J segment 3 bases; nucleotides outside the gene matches: 5. From germline, CDR1 is PRHDT and CDR2 FYEKMQ (reference sequence). The CDR3 DNA follows: TGTGCCAGCAGCCCAGGGACAGGGAGCTACAATGAGCAGTTCTTC. This encodes CASSPGTGSYNEQFF. Full variable domain (rest looked up from reference TRBV13 and TRBJ2-1): AAGVIQSPRHLIKEKRETATLKCYPIPRHDTVYWYQQGPGQDPQFLISFYEKMQSDKGSIPDRFSAQQFSDYHSELNMSSLELGDSALYFCASSPGTGSYNEQFFGPGTRLTVL.

The chain recombines TRBV12-3 or TRBV12-4 with TRBJ2-1, with D hard to call. Trimming left V 3 bases short and J 10 bases short, with 10 bases between. The CDR3 covers 12 residues. The CDR3 coding sequence is TGTGCCAGCAGTTTTACCCCGAGGGAGCAGTTCTTC. Translation gives CASSFTPREQFF.

This clone was picked up a small number of times. The chain uses TRBV25-1 and TRBJ1-1; 9 bases fit TRBD1. The germline CDR1 and CDR2 sequences are MGHDK and SYGVNS. The trim removed 3 bases at V and 4 bases at J, leaving 3 bases unmatched. CDR3 length: 14 amino acids. The CDR3 region is CASSEGQGLTEAFF. The CDR3 coding sequence is TGTGCCAGCAGTGAGGGACAGGGTCTCACTGAAGCTTTCTTT.